Below are 30 T cell receptor beta chains sequenced from a single sample in a study of blood T cell repertoires in COVID-19 (dated by TCRdb to the early 2020s). Receptor amplification or capture employed the immunoSEQ multiplex PCR assay. The clones in this table, taken by TCRdb from immuneACCESS, are in-frame only. Not every clone is retained; where verified, under half of the shortfall comes from an unresolved V gene, and the cause of the rest is unknown. The sample data list 50,000 to 60,000 clones, and around 90% of these were observed just once. Roughly 3.9% of the sample is in the top ten clones. The sample taken for sequencing was peripheral blood. The source is a middle-aged man with COVID-19, enrolled during active disease.

V gene TRBV11-2 combines with J gene TRBJ1-1; no definite D call. Germline-derived CDR1 and CDR2 are SGHAT and FQNNGV. The CDR3 spans 15 residues. Trimming removed 2 bases at V and 3 bases at J, with 13 bases between. The CDR3 DNA reads TGTGCCAGCAGCTTAACGATATCGGCGGACACTGAAGCTTTCTTT. Translated: CASSLTISADTEAFF. Variable domain in full (rest from reference TRBV11-2 and TRBJ1-1): EAGVAQSPRYKIIEKRQSVAFWCNPISGHATLYWYQQILGQGPKLLIQFQNNGVVDDSQLPKDRFSAERLKGVDSTLKIQPAKLEDSAVYLCASSLTISADTEAFFGQGTRLTVV.

The V call is TRBV5-1, the J call TRBJ1-6; the D gene is possibly TRBD1 (5 bases). The CDR3 spans 14 residues. V lost 3 bases and J 7 bases, leaving 11 bases between the germline ends. The germline gives CDR1 SGHRS, CDR2 YFSETQ. In DNA form, the CDR3 reads TGCGCCAGCAGCTCCGACGGGGGGAATTCACCCCTCCACTTT. Its translation: CASSSDGGNSPLHF.

Only a few counts were recorded for this clone. The V call is TRBV5-1, the J call TRBJ1-1; D uncertain. CDR3 length: 9 residues. V gave up 2 bases and J gave up 11 bases, with 4 bases separating them. The germline gives CDR1 SGHRS, CDR2 YFSETQ. This CDR3 reads CASSFRAFF. The CDR3 nucleotides read TGCGCCAGCAGCTTTCGGGCTTTCTTT.

The chain links TRBV7-9 to TRBJ2-3; the match to TRBD2 covers 9 bases. CDR1 is SEHNR and CDR2 is FQNEAQ in the germline V gene (reference sequence). Trimming removed 5 bases from V and 4 bases from J; junction bases left unmatched: 19. The CDR3 extends over 19 amino acids. The CDR3 nucleotides read TGTGCCAGCAGCGACTATACCGCAAGTGGCGGGAGGGCTTCAGATACGCAGTATTTT. Translation: CASSDYTASGGRASDTQYF.

The gene calls are TRBV4-2 and TRBJ1-6; D remains ambiguous. The V end was cut by 6 bases, the J end by 11 bases, with 17 bases between. The CDR3 totals 14 residues. Germline V gene sequence: CDR1 LGHNA, CDR2 YNFKEQ. CDR3 amino acids: CASSRTPSSPPLHF. As DNA, the CDR3 is TGTGCCAGCAGTCGGACTCCTTCGAGCCCACCCCTCCACTTT.

The chain recombines TRBV2 with TRBJ2-5; D gene uncertain. CDR1 SNHLY and CDR2 FYNNEI come from the germline V gene. V lost 3 bases and J lost 7, with 6 bases in between. This CDR3 has 11 residues. The CDR3 protein is CASSDVATQYF. The CDR3 DNA is TGTGCCAGCAGTGACGTGGCGACCCAGTACTTC.

This clone is a singleton in its sample. The chain carries TRBV18 and TRBJ1-4, with 11 bases lining up with TRBD1. V lost 3 bases, J lost 8 bases, and 5 bases stayed unmatched. The CDR3 runs 15 residues. Germline loops: CDR1 KGHSH, CDR2 LQKENI. CDR3 protein: CASSPPGQGVEKLFF. The CDR3 DNA follows: TGTGCCAGCTCACCCCCGGGACAGGGGGTGGAAAAACTGTTTTTT.

The rearrangement joins TRBV28 to TRBJ2-7; D may be TRBD1 (6 bases). The CDR3 loop spans 14 amino acids. The ends were cut back, 3 bases at V and 3 bases at J, with 12 bases in the middle. Germline lookup yields CDR1 MDHEN and CDR2 SYDVKM. The CDR3 reads CASSFQQGYYEQYF. As DNA, the CDR3 is TGTGCCAGCAGTTTCCAACAGGGATACTACGAGCAGTACTTC. Full variable domain (rest looked up from reference TRBV28 and TRBJ2-7): DVKVTQSSRYLVKRTGEKVFLECVQDMDHENMFWYRQDPGLGLRLIYFSYDVKMKEKGDIPEGYSVSREKKERFSLILESASTNQTSMYLCASSFQQGYYEQYFGPGTRLTVT.

This chain links TRBV11-2 with TRBJ2-3; 9 bases agree with TRBD1. The CDR3 has 16 amino acids. The V and J ends lost 0 bases and 3 bases, in that order; junction bases with no gene match: 4. Germline CDR1 and CDR2: SGHAT and FQNNGV. The CDR3 spells CASSLDWDRATDTQYF. The CDR3 DNA follows: TGTGCCAGCAGCTTAGATTGGGACAGGGCAACAGATACGCAGTATTTT.

This clone was found once. The chain employs TRBV7-6 and TRBJ1-1; possibly TRBD1 for D (5 bases). CDR3 length: 15 residues. With 5 bases removed from V and 1 base from J, the gap between germline ends came to 14 bases. Germline CDR1 and CDR2: SGHVS and FNYEAQ. The CDR3 sequence: CASSLSTDPNTEAFF. The CDR3 DNA is TGTGCCAGCAGCCTGTCGACAGATCCGAACACTGAAGCTTTCTTT.

The V call is TRBV27, the J call TRBJ2-7, with TRBD2 as a possible D gene (7 bases). V was trimmed by 6 bases and J by 0 bases, leaving 18 bases between them. Germline assignment: CDR1 MNHEY and CDR2 SMNVEV (reference sequence). CDR3 length: 16 amino acids. CDR3: CASRGTGGPSSYEQYF. The CDR3 nucleotides are TGTGCCAGCAGGGGCACGGGGGGCCCTAGCTCCTACGAGCAGTACTTC.

The V gene is TRBV15, the J gene TRBJ2-3, with 12 nucleotides matching TRBD2. The CDR3 loop spans 14 amino acids. Trimming at V came to 3 bases and at J to 12 bases, leaving 7 bases not matched to a gene. Germline CDR1 and CDR2: LNHNV and YYDKDF (reference sequence). The CDR3: CATSRTSGGPPQYF. CDR3 bases: TGTGCCACCAGCAGGACTAGCGGGGGCCCTCCACAGTATTTT.

The V call is TRBV6-1, the J call TRBJ1-5, with 8 nucleotides matching TRBD1. Germline CDR1 MNHNS, CDR2 SASEGT. The ends lost 2 bases at V and 6 bases at J; junction bases unmatched: 6. This CDR3 region has 15 residues. CDR3 region: CASSESQGASQPQHF. CDR3 bases: TGTGCCAGCAGTGAATCGCAGGGGGCTAGTCAGCCCCAGCATTTT.

This clone was picked up a small number of times. The chain joins TRBV19 to TRBJ1-2, with D possibly being TRBD1 (5 bases). Germline V gene data show CDR1 as LNHDA and CDR2 as SQIVND (reference sequence). The CDR3 runs to 15 residues. Trimming took off 3 bases at V and 8 bases at J, with 19 bases between the two ends. CDR3: CASSIPARQPRGYTF. Written as DNA, the CDR3 is TGTGCCAGTAGTATTCCGGCCCGACAGCCCAGAGGCTACACCTTC.

The chain couples TRBV4-1 to TRBJ2-5; 7 bases map to TRBD1. CDR1 and CDR2 (germline): MGHRA, YSYEKL. The trim removed 1 base at V and 4 bases at J, leaving 6 bases unmatched. The CDR3 runs 15 residues. The CDR3 nucleotides read TGCGCCAGCAGCCAAGGGGACAGAGTGAGAGAGACCCAGTACTTC. As protein: CASSQGDRVRETQYF.

The rearrangement joins TRBV10-2 to TRBJ1-1; 10 bases fit TRBD1. V shed 2 bases and J 7 bases; nucleotides not matched to a gene: 1. CDR3 length equals 13 residues. Germline V lookup: CDR1 WSHSY, CDR2 SAAADI. The CDR3 DNA sequence: TGCGCCAGCAGTGAGGGGGACAGGGGTGAAGCTTTCTTT. The encoded protein is CASSEGDRGEAFF.

V and J are TRBV28 and TRBJ1-2; D is possibly TRBD1 (6 bases). The V gene lost 9 bases and the J gene lost 10 bases, with 12 bases spanning the gap. CDR3 length: 10 amino acids. Germline loops: CDR1 MDHEN, CDR2 SYDVKM. Here the CDR3 reads CASGWGHYTF. The CDR3 region has the DNA TGTGCCAGTGGGTGGGGGCACTACACCTTC.

V and J are TRBV28 and TRBJ2-3; unclear D gene. CDR1 MDHEN and CDR2 SYDVKM come from the germline V gene. The CDR3 consists of 17 residues. The V and J ends lost 1 base and 1 base respectively, with 15 bases between them. CDR3 DNA sequence: TGTGCCAGCAGTTTATCGCTCACGTTTGGAGGCACAGATACGCAGTATTTT. Protein product: CASSLSLTFGGTDTQYF.

V gene TRBV7-3 combines with J gene TRBJ2-5, with TRBD1 matching over 12 bases. Germline values: CDR1 SGHTA, CDR2 FQGTGA. The trim removed 1 base at V and 4 bases at J, leaving 4 bases unmatched. The CDR3 is 16 residues long. CDR3 in DNA: TGTGCCAGCAGCTTAATGGGACAGGGGGCGCGAGAGACCCAGTACTTC. Translation gives CASSLMGQGARETQYF.

V is TRBV10-2 and J is TRBJ1-1, with D possibly being TRBD1 (6 bases). Looked up from germline, CDR1 is WSHSY and CDR2 is SAAADI. V was cut by 2 bases and J by 3 bases, with 10 bases left in between. This CDR3 is built from 14 residues. This chain's CDR3 is CASSEAGAYTEAFF. Written as DNA, the CDR3 is TGCGCCAGCAGTGAGGCAGGGGCCTACACTGAAGCTTTCTTT.

This rearrangement joins TRBV5-6 to TRBJ2-7; D possibly corresponds to TRBD1 (5 bases). The CDR3 has 16 residues. The V end was cut by 0 bases, the J end by 0 bases, with 13 bases between. Germline lookup yields CDR1 SGHDT and CDR2 YYEEEE. CDR3 sequence reads: CASSLGRTWFSYEQYF. DNA for the CDR3: TGTGCCAGCAGCTTGGGCCGGACATGGTTCTCCTACGAGCAGTACTTC.

The gene calls are TRBV5-6 and TRBJ2-7; D call uncertain. V was shortened by 1 base and J by 3 bases, with 5 bases between the two germline ends. CDR1 and CDR2 from the germline V gene are SGHDT and YYEEEE. CDR3 size: 12 residues. CDR3 coding DNA: TGTGCCAGCAGCTTGACAGTCTACGAGCAGTACTTC. Translating it yields CASSLTVYEQYF.

The chain couples TRBV6-7 to TRBJ2-3; 10 nucleotides align to TRBD2. TRBV6-7 falls under the ORF class, with uncertain function. This CDR3 contains 15 residues. With 8 bases clipped from V and 5 bases from J, the junction kept 10 bases outside the gene matches. The chain's CDR3 is CASEASGSGRDTQYF. CDR3 nucleotides: TGTGCCAGCGAGGCTAGCGGGAGTGGTCGAGATACGCAGTATTTT.

The V gene is TRBV10-1, the J gene TRBJ2-7, with TRBD2 identical over 7 bases. Germline CDR1 and CDR2: WNHNN and SYGVQD (reference sequence). V gave up 7 bases and J gave up 6 bases; unmatched junction bases: 21. CDR3 length: 17 amino acids. CDR3 sequence reads: CASTVPGGTNNSGEQYF. CDR3 bases: TGCGCCAGCACCGTTCCCGGGGGGACCAACAATTCGGGCGAGCAGTACTTC.

The rearrangement joins TRBV30 to TRBJ1-2; no firm D call. V lost 0 bases and J 7 bases, leaving 12 bases between the germline ends. Germline CDR1 is GTSNPN and CDR2 is SVGIG (reference sequence). The CDR3 is 13 amino acids. The CDR3 region is CAWSVGLLFGYTF. The CDR3 DNA sequence: TGTGCCTGGAGTGTTGGACTCCTCTTTGGCTACACCTTC.

The rearrangement links TRBV23-1 to TRBJ1-4; 7 bases map to TRBD1. TRBV23-1 is given ORF status, its function remaining uncertain. With 3 bases clipped from V and 10 bases from J, the junction kept 5 bases outside the gene matches. This CDR3 is 13 amino acids long. The CDR3 loop reads CASSQGQGVKLFF. In DNA form, the CDR3 reads TGCGCCAGCAGTCAGGGTCAGGGGGTAAAACTGTTTTTT.

J is TRBJ1-5 and V is TRBV2; 7 nucleotides match TRBD1. CDR1 is SNHLY, CDR2 FYNNEI, per germline. CDR3 length: 16 residues. Trimming at V came to 5 bases and at J to 5 bases, leaving 12 bases not matched to a gene. The CDR3 sequence: CASSWGQGTVHQPQHF. DNA of the CDR3: TGTGCCAGCAGTTGGGGCCAGGGGACAGTGCATCAGCCCCAGCATTTT.

V and J are TRBV29-1 and TRBJ2-7, with TRBD1 as a possible D gene (6 bases). In germline, CDR1 is SQVTM, CDR2 ANQGSEA. CDR3 length: 12 residues. V was shortened by 4 bases and J by 7 bases, with 14 bases between the two germline ends. The CDR3 spells CSVGQASGEQYF. CDR3 sequence (DNA): TGCAGCGTTGGACAGGCGTCGGGGGAGCAGTACTTC.

About this clone: The junction and the germline gene differ at one end; a read error may be behind it. The V call is TRBV4-1, the J call TRBJ2-2; 8 bases agree with TRBD1. This CDR3 contains 18 residues. Germline V gene data show CDR1 as MGHRA and CDR2 as YSYEKL. The CDR3 reads CASSQGGQAKRTTRELFF. The CDR3 coding sequence is TGCGCCAGCAGCCAAGGGGGACAGGCCAAACGTACCACCCGGGAGCTGTTTTTT.

V gene TRBV24-1 combines with J gene TRBJ2-1; TRBD1 matches 7 bases. Germline CDR1 reads KGHDR; CDR2 reads SFDVKD. V gave up 4 bases and J gave up 4 bases; unmatched junction bases: 3. This CDR3 is 14 amino acids long. The CDR3, as DNA: TGTGCCACCAGTGACTCGGACAGGTACAATGAGCAGTTCTTC. Translation: CATSDSDRYNEQFF.